This passage covers 6 T cell receptor beta chains from one sample sequenced in a study of T-cell reconstitution after alpha-beta-depleted transplantation in children. Preparation of the TCRbeta library used unique molecular identifiers. TCRdb ran MiXCR on the PCR reads and lists one entry per CDR3 protein. The sample has roughly 190,000 distinct CDR3 sequences, approximately 14% seen once. The material sequenced was PBMCs from the stem cell graft donor, taken from the stem cell graft. These receptors all stem from a human donor who donated a stem cell graft to a child with acute lymphoblastic leukemia.

This clonotype was found many times. This chain links TRBV5-1 with TRBJ2-5, with D perhaps matching TRBD1 (6 bases). The CDR3 spans 15 residues. V shed 1 base and J shed 2 bases, with 12 bases lying between them. In germline, CDR1 is SGHRS, CDR2 YFSETQ. CDR3 nucleotides: TGCGCCAGCAGCTTGAGAACAGGGCTTCAAGAGACCCAGTACTTC. Its translation: CASSLRTGLQETQYF.

V gene TRBV11-1 combines with J gene TRBJ2-3, with D possibly being TRBD1 (6 bases). Per the germline V gene, CDR1 is SGHAT and CDR2 is FQDESV (reference sequence). V was shortened by 5 bases and J by 6 bases, with 30 bases between the two germline ends. The CDR3 sequence is 19 residues long. The CDR3 region is CASSRISLQGPPPLDTQYF. The CDR3 DNA sequence: TGTGCCAGCAGCCGAATCAGTTTACAGGGCCCCCCCCCGTTGGATACGCAGTATTTT.

This clonotype was recorded many times. V usage is TRBV12-3 or TRBV12-4 and J usage is TRBJ1-5, with no clear D. Trimming stripped 8 bases from V and 2 bases from J, with 13 bases between. This CDR3 region has 14 residues. The CDR3 is CASVRGVGNQPQHF. The CDR3 DNA follows: TGTGCCAGCGTCCGGGGAGTAGGCAATCAGCCCCAGCATTTT.

This clonotype has ten or more counts. The chain is built from TRBV7-2 and TRBJ2-1, with 12 bases fitting TRBD2. From germline, CDR1 is SGHTA and CDR2 FQGNSA. J was trimmed by 10 bases and V by 2 bases; bases with no gene match: 15. This CDR3 is 18 amino acids long. The CDR3 spells CASSLRAPTSGSAEEQFF. As DNA, the CDR3 is TGTGCCAGCAGCTTAAGGGCCCCGACTAGCGGGAGCGCCGAAGAGCAGTTCTTC. Based on the CDR3 plus reference TRBV7-2 and TRBJ2-1, the full variable domain is GAGVSQSPSNKVTEKGKDVELRCDPISGHTALYWYRQSLGQGLEFLIYFQGNSAPDKSGLPSDRFSAERTGGSVSTLTIQRTQQEDSAVYLCASSLRAPTSGSAEEQFFGPGTRLTVL.

This clonotype has a count of ten or more. The rearrangement uses TRBV5-1 and TRBJ2-5; 8 positions agree with TRBD2. The germline gives CDR1 SGHRS, CDR2 YFSETQ. The J segment lost 4 bases and the V segment lost 0 bases, leaving 8 bases of the junction unmatched. The CDR3 totals 16 residues. As DNA, the CDR3 is TGCGCCAGCAGCTTGGGAGTAGCGGGATGGGGAGAGACCCAGTACTTC. Translation gives CASSLGVAGWGETQYF. Combining the CDR3 with reference TRBV5-1 and TRBJ2-5 gives the whole variable domain KAGVTQTPRYLIKTRGQQVTLSCSPISGHRSVSWYQQTPGQGLQFLFEYFSETQRNKGNFPGRFSGRQFSNSRSEMNVSTLELGDSALYLCASSLGVAGWGETQYFGPGTRLLVL.

This clonotype was seen repeatedly, ten times or more. The CDR3 bases are TGTGCCAGCAGTTTATATAGTCTAGCTAACGAGCAGTACTTC. Protein: CASSLYSLANEQYF. The chain is built from TRBV27 and TRBJ2-7; tentatively, D is TRBD2 (5 bases). This CDR3 is built from 14 residues. Looked up from germline, CDR1 is MNHEY and CDR2 is SMNVEV (reference sequence). V was shortened by 1 base and J by 5 bases, with 12 bases between the two germline ends.